This T cell receptor beta chain emerged from a study of T cell responses to AZD1222 COVID-19 vaccine. Study-level results: Nearly half of unique spike-specific TCRs reportedly avoided B.1.351 and B.1.1.7 mutated regions. Donors were chiefly white British, with a greater number of females, and clonal diversity was perhaps underestimated. Repertoire samples came only from after the peak T cell response.

The V end lost 0 bases, the J end lost 6 bases, and 10 bases lay between the germline ends. Germline V gene lookup returns CDR1 SGHRS and CDR2 YFSETQ. The CDR3 extends over 14 amino acids. A word on this clone: The antigen is unknown.

Assay: immunoSEQ multiplex PCR; the TCRdb copy retains only in-frame clones and omits some. The table lists 90,000 to 120,000 clones, 75% to 95% of them singletons. Sequencing was performed on peripheral blood, taken 28 days after the second AZD1222 dose. The chain has TRBV5-1 and TRBJ1-3, with D perhaps TRBD1 (5 bases). The source of this sequence is an adult who received the AZD1222 COVID-19 vaccine. The CDR3 reads CASSLEGGVNTIYF. The CDR3 nucleotides are TGCGCCAGCAGCTTGGAAGGAGGGGTAAACACCATATATTTT.